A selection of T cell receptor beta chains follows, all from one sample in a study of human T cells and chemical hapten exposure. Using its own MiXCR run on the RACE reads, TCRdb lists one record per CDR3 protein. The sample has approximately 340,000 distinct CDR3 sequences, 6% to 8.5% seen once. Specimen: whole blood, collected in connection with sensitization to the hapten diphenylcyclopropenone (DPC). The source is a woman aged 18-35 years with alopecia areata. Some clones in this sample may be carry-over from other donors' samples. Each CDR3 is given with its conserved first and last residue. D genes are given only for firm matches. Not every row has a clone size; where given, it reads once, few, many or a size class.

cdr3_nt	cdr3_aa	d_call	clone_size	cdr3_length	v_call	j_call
TGTGCCAGCAGTTGGACTAGCGGGGGGTTCTACAATGAGCAGTTCTTC	CASSWTSGGFYNEQFF	TRBD2	.	16	TRBV27	TRBJ2-1
TGCAGTGCTAGAGATAGGAATGGCTACACCTTC	CSARDRNGYTF	.	.	11	TRBV20-1	TRBJ1-2
TGTGCCAGCACCACAGGGGTGTCCACTGAAGCTTTCTTT	CASTTGVSTEAFF	TRBD1	many	13	TRBV5-4	TRBJ1-1
TGTGCCAGCAGCTTAGGTGGAGGGCAGGGGATAGCTTTCTTT	CASSLGGGQGIAFF	.	few	14	TRBV7-9	TRBJ1-1
TGTGCCAGCTCACCACCCTCCAGGGAGGAGACCCAGTACTTC	CASSPPSREETQYF	.	few	14	TRBV18	TRBJ2-5
TGTGCCAGCAGCCCTCGAACTAGCACCTACGAGCAGTACTTC	CASSPRTSTYEQYF	.	many	14	TRBV9	TRBJ2-7
TGTGCCATCAGACCGGGACTAGCGGGGGGGATCCACTTC	CAIRPGLAGGIHF	TRBD2	many	13	TRBV10-3	TRBJ2-7
TGTGCCCGCAGCGCTAGCGGGGGTGGCACCGGGGAGCTGTTTTTT	CARSASGGGTGELFF	TRBD2	.	15	TRBV2	TRBJ2-2
TGTGCCAGCAGCCAGGACGGACCCCTGAGGGAGCAGTACTTC	CASSQDGPLREQYF	.	few	14	TRBV7-9	TRBJ2-7
TGCAGTGCTCGCGGTCGGGGGGACTTCATCTACGAGCAGTACTTC	CSARGRGDFIYEQYF	TRBD2	many	15	TRBV20-1	TRBJ2-7
TGCAGCGTTGGGGTCAGGACAGGAGGTACTGAAGCTTTCTTT	CSVGVRTGGTEAFF	TRBD1	few	14	TRBV29-1	TRBJ1-1
TGTGCCAGCAGCGACCCGAACACCGGGGAGCTGTTTTTT	CASSDPNTGELFF	.	.	13	TRBV9	TRBJ2-2
TGTGCCAGCAGCCAGTCAAAGTCCGCAACTAATGAAAAACTGTTTTTT	CASSQSKSATNEKLFF	.	.	16	TRBV4-2	TRBJ1-4
TGCAGTGCAACCGGGTTCTGGAACACTGAAGCTTTCTTT	CSATGFWNTEAFF	.	.	13	TRBV20-1	TRBJ1-1
TGTGCCAGCAGCGCCGGGACAGACCGAAATGAAAAACTGTTTTTT	CASSAGTDRNEKLFF	TRBD1	few	15	TRBV9	TRBJ1-4
TGCGCCAGCAGCCAAGACCCGAGGACAGGGGGTTACAATGAGCAGTTCTTC	CASSQDPRTGGYNEQFF	TRBD1	few	17	TRBV4-3	TRBJ2-1
TGTGCCAGCATTTCGACGGGGGATACGCAGTATTTT	CASISTGDTQYF	.	.	12	TRBV6-2/TRBV6-3	TRBJ2-3
TGTGCCAGCAGCCCCGTCGGGGGCGATAATGAAAAACTGTTTTTT	CASSPVGGDNEKLFF	.	many	15	TRBV6-5	TRBJ1-4
TGTGCCAGCAGCTCTGGACAGGGTACGCCTAGCACAGATACGCAGTATTTT	CASSSGQGTPSTDTQYF	TRBD1	many	17	TRBV7-9	TRBJ2-3
TGTGCCACCAGTGACCGTACAGCTCAGCCCCAGCATTTT	CATSDRTAQPQHF	.	once	13	TRBV24-1	TRBJ1-5
TGTGCCAGCAGGGACAGTTTTGAAGCTTTCTTT	CASRDSFEAFF	.	.	11	TRBV2	TRBJ1-1
TGTGCCAGCTCACCAGCAGGGGGCGGCGGCACTGAAGCTTTCTTT	CASSPAGGGGTEAFF	TRBD1	few	15	TRBV18	TRBJ1-1
TGTGCCAGCAGCCCCGGGTCGAGTTTCAGCACAGATACGCAGTATTTT	CASSPGSSFSTDTQYF	.	many	16	TRBV3-1	TRBJ2-3
TGTGCCAGCTCAGCTACTTCAGGCTCCAGCACAGATACGCAGTATTTT	CASSATSGSSTDTQYF	.	many	16	TRBV18	TRBJ2-3
TGTGCCAGCAGTCTCTCGACAGTCCCCTACGAGCAGTACTTC	CASSLSTVPYEQYF	.	.	14	TRBV2	TRBJ2-7
TGTGCCAGCAGTAGCGGTCGGGGGGAGCAGTACTTC	CASSSGRGEQYF	.	.	12	TRBV5-6	TRBJ2-7
TGTGCCAGCTCACCCGCCCAGGATGCTAAAAAACTGTTTTTT	CASSPAQDAKKLFF	.	.	14	TRBV18	TRBJ1-4
TGTGCCACCAAAGGGGGGACCACAGATACGCAGTATTTT	CATKGGTTDTQYF	.	.	13	TRBV25-1	TRBJ2-3
TGCGCCAGCAGCCAACCCAGCCCGGGACGGAATAGCAATCAGCCCCAGCATTTT	CASSQPSPGRNSNQPQHF	.	.	18	TRBV4-1	TRBJ1-5
TGTGCCATCAGCCGAATAGACTACGAGCAGTACTTC	CAISRIDYEQYF	.	.	12	TRBV10-3	TRBJ2-7